The entry below describes one T cell receptor beta chain. Antigen unknown. The draw of peripheral blood yielded roughly 10 milliliters from each donor. Per sample, at least 5.5 micrograms of total RNA were extracted. This sample is part of a study of blood T cells in healthy people across ages. Findings and limits, study-wide: Any conclusive comparison of naive versus antigen-experienced cells was prevented by using unsorted PBMCs. The long-lived group displayed more naive CD4+ cells, plus higher diversity, than the aged donors did.

Primed by a sample-barcoded 5' primer and a J-beta primer mix, a second PCR proceeded for roughly 6 to 12 cycles. TCRdb re-called the 5' RACE reads through MiXCR, storing one row per CDR3 protein. The table shows 1,500,000 or so distinct CDR3 sequences, with about 42% occurring only once. Looked up from germline, CDR1 is SGHTA and CDR2 is FQGNSA. The length of the CDR3 is 13 residues. The sample consisted of blood. The rearrangement links TRBV7-2 to TRBJ2-7; D unresolved. Gene TRBJ2-5 matches the end of the DNA better, so the J call may be wrong. The receptor comes from a woman younger than 30 in good health. As DNA, the CDR3 is TGTGCCAGCAGCTTAGCGATTTTGGAGACCCAGTACTTC. It specifies CASSLAILETQYF.